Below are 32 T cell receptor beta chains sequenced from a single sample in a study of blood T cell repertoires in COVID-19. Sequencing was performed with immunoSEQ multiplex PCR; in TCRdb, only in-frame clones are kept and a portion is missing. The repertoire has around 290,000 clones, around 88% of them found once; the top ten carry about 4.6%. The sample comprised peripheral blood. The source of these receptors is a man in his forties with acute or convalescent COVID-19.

CDR3 residues: CASSPWDRVADTQYF. CDR3 bases: TGTGCCAGCAGTCCCTGGGACAGGGTGGCAGATACGCAGTATTTT. The rearrangement joins TRBV27 to TRBJ2-3, with 9 bases fitting TRBD1. The CDR3 spans 15 residues. Germline loops: CDR1 MNHEY, CDR2 SMNVEV (reference sequence). Germline trimming cut 5 bases from V and 4 bases from J; bases unmatched to any gene: 7.

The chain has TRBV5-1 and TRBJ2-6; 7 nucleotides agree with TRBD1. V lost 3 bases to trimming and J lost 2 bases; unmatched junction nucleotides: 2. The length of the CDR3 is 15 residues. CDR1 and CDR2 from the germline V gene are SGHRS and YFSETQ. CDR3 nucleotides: TGCGCCAGCAGCTCCGACAGGGCTGGGGCCAACGTCCTGACTTTC. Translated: CASSSDRAGANVLTF.

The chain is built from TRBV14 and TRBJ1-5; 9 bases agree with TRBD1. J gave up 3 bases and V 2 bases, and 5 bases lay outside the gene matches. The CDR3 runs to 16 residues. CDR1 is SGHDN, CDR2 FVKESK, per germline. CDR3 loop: CASSQIRDRVNQPQHF. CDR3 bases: TGTGCCAGCAGCCAAATCCGGGACAGGGTCAATCAGCCCCAGCATTTT.

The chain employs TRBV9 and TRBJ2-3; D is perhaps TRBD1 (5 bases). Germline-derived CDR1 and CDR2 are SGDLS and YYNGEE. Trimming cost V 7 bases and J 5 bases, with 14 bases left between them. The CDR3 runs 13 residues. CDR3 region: CASGDRELDTQYF. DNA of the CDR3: TGTGCCAGCGGCGACAGAGAATTAGATACGCAGTATTTT.

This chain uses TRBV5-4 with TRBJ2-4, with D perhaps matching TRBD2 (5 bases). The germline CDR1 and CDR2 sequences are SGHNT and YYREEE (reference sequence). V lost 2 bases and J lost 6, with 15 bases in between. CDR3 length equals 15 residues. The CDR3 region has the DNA TGTGCCAGCAGCTTACTAGTGGGGAACCTAAACATTCAGTACTTC. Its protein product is CASSLLVGNLNIQYF.

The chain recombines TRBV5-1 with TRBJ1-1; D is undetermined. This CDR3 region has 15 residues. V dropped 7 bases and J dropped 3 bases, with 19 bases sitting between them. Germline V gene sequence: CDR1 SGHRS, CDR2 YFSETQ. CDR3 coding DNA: TGCGCCAGCGGCCGCGATTTGGGGAGGGACACTGAAGCTTTCTTT. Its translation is CASGRDLGRDTEAFF. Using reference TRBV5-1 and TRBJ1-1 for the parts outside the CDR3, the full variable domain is KAGVTQTPRYLIKTRGQQVTLSCSPISGHRSVSWYQQTPGQGLQFLFEYFSETQRNKGNFPGRFSGRQFSNSRSEMNVSTLELGDSALYLCASGRDLGRDTEAFFGQGTRLTVV.

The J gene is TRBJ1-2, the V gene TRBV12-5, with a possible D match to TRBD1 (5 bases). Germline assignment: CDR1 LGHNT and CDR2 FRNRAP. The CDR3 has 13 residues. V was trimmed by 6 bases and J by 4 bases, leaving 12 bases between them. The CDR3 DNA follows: TGTGCTAGTGGCCCAGGGTCTGGCTATGGCTACACCTTC. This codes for CASGPGSGYGYTF.

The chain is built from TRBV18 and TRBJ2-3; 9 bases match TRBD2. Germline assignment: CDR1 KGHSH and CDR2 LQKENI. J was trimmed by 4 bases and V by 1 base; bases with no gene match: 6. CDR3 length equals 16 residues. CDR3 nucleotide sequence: TGTGCCAGCTCACCACGACCTAGCGGGGAAGCAGATACGCAGTATTTT. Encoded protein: CASSPRPSGEADTQYF. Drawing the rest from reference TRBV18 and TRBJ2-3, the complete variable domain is NAGVMQNPRHLVRRRGQEARLRCSPMKGHSHVYWYRQLPEEGLKFMVYLQKENIIDESGMPKERFSAEFPKEGPSILRIQQVVRGDSAAYFCASSPRPSGEADTQYFGPGTRLTVL.

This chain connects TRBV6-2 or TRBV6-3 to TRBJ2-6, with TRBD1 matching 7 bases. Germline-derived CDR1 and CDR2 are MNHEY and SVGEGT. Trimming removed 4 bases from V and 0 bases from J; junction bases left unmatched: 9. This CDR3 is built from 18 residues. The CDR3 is CASSSPGQKSSGANVLTF. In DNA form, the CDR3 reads TGTGCCAGCAGTTCGCCGGGACAGAAAAGCTCTGGGGCCAACGTCCTGACTTTC.

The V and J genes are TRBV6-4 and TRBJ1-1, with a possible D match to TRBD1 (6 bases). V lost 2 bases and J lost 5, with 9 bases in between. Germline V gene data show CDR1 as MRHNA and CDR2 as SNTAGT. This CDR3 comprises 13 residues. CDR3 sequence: CASSDQQGTEAFF. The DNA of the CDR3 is TGTGCCAGCAGTGACCAACAGGGTACTGAAGCTTTCTTT.

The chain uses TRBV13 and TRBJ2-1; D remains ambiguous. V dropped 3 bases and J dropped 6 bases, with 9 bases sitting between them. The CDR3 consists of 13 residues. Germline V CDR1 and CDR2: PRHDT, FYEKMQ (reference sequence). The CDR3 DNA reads TGTGCCAGCAGCTTGGCCTCATTCAATGAGCAGTTCTTC. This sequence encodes CASSLASFNEQFF. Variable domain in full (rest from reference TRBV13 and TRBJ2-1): AAGVIQSPRHLIKEKRETATLKCYPIPRHDTVYWYQQGPGQDPQFLISFYEKMQSDKGSIPDRFSAQQFSDYHSELNMSSLELGDSALYFCASSLASFNEQFFGPGTRLTVL.

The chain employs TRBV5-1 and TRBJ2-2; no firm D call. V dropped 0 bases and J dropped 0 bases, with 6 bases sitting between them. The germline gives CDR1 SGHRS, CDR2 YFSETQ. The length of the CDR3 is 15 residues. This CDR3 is CASSLVAANTGELFF. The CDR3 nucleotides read TGCGCCAGCAGCTTGGTGGCAGCGAACACCGGGGAGCTGTTTTTT.

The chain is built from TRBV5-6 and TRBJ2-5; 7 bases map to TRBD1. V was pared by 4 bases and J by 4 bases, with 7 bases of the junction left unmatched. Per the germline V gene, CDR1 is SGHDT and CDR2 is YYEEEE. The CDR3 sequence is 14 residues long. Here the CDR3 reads CASSLGTATETQYF. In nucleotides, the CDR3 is TGTGCCAGCAGCCTTGGGACAGCGACAGAGACCCAGTACTTC.

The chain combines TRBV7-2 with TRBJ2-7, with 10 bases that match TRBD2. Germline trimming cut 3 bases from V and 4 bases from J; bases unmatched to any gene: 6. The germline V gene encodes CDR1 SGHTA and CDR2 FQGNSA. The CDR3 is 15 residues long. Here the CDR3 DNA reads TGTGCCAGCAGCTTCCCCACTAGCGGGGCTTACGAGCAGTACTTC. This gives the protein CASSFPTSGAYEQYF.

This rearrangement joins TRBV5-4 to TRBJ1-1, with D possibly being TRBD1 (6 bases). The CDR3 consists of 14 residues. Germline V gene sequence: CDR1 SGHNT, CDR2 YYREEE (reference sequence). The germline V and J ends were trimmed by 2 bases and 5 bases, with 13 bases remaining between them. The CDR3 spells CASSLQGIETEAFF. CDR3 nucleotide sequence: TGTGCCAGCAGCTTACAGGGAATCGAGACTGAAGCTTTCTTT.

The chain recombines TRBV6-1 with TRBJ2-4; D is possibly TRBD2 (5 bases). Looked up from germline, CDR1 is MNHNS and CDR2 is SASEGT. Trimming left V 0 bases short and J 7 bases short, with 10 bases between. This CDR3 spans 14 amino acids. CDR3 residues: CASSEARVLNIQYF. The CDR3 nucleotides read TGTGCCAGCAGTGAAGCGCGGGTACTGAACATTCAGTACTTC.

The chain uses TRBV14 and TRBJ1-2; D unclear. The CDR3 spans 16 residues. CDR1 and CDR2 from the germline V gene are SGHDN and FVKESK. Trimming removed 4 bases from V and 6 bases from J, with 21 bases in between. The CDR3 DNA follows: TGTGCCAGCAGCCCAGTCGGAGGCTCCCCAAGGAATGGCTACACCTTC. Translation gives CASSPVGGSPRNGYTF.

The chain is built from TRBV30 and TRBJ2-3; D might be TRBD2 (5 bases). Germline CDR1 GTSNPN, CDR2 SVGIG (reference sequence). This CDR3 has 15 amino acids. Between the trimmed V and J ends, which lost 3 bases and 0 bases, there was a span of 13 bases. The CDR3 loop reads CAWSAGPGSTDTQYF. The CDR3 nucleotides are TGTGCCTGGAGCGCGGGCCCGGGGAGCACAGATACGCAGTATTTT. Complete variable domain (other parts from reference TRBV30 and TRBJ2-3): SQTIHQWPATLVQPVGSPLSLECTVEGTSNPNLYWYRQAAGRGLQLLFYSVGIGQISSEVPQNLSASRPQDRQFILSSKKLLLSDSGFYLCAWSAGPGSTDTQYFGPGTRLTVL.

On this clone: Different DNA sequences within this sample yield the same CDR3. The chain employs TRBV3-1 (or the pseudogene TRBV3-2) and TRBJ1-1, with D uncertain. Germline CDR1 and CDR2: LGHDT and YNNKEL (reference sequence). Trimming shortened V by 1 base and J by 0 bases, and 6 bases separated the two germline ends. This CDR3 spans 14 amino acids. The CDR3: CASSQGLMNTEAFF. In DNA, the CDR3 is TGTGCCAGCAGCCAAGGGCTTATGAACACTGAAGCTTTCTTT.

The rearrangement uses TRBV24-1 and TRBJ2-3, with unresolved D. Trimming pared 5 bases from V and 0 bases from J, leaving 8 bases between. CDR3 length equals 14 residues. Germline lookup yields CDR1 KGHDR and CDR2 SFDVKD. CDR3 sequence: CATSAGSSTDTQYF. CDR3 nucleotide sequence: TGTGCCACCAGTGCCGGTTCTAGCACAGATACGCAGTATTTT.

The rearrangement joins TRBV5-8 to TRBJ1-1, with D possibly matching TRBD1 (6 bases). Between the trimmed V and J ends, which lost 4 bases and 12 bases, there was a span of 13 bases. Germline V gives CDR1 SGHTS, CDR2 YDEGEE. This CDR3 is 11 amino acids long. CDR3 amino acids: CASSLVRGTFF. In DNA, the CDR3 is TGTGCCAGCAGCCTAGTAAGGGGGACTTTCTTT.

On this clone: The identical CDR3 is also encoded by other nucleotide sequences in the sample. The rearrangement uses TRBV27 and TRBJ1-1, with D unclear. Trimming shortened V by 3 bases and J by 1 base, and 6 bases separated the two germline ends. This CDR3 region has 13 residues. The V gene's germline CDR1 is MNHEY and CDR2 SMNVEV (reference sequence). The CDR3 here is CASSFRGNTEAFF. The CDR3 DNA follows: TGTGCCAGCAGTTTTAGAGGGAACACTGAAGCTTTCTTT.

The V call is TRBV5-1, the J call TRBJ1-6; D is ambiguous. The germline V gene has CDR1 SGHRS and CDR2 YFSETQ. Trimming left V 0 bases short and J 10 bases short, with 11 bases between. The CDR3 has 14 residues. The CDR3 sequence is CASSLGQVGSPLHF. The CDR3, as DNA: TGCGCCAGCAGCTTGGGGCAGGTTGGCTCACCCCTCCACTTT.

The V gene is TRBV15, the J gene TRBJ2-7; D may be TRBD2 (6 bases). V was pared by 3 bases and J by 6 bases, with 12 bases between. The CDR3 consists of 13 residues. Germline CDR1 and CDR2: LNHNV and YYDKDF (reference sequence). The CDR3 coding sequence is TGTGCCACCAGCAGCCTGGAGGGAAGCGAGCAGTACTTC. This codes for CATSSLEGSEQYF.

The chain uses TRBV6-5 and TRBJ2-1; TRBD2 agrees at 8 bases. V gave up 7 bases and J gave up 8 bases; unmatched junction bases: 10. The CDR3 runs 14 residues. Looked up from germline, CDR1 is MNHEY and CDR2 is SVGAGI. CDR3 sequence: CASTITGGVDEQFF. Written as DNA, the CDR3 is TGTGCCAGCACCATCACGGGGGGGGTCGATGAGCAGTTCTTC.

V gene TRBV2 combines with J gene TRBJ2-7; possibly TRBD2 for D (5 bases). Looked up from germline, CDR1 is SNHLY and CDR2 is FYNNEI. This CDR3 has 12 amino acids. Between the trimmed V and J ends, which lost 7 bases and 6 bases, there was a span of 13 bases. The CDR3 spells CASTGEGFEQYF. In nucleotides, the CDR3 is TGTGCCAGCACCGGCGAGGGATTCGAGCAGTACTTC.

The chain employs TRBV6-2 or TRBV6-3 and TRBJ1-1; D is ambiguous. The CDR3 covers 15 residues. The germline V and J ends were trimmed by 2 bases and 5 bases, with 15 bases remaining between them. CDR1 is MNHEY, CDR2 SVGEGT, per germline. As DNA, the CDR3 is TGTGCCAGCAGTTACCCTGTGGCCAGATTTACTGAAGCTTTCTTT. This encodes CASSYPVARFTEAFF.

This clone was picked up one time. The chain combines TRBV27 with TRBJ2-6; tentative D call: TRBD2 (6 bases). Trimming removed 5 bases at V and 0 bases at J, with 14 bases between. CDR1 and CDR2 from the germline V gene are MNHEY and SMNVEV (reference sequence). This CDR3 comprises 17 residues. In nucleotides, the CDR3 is TGTGCCAGCAGTCCCTCGGGACTTACCTCTGGGGCCAACGTCCTGACTTTC. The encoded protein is CASSPSGLTSGANVLTF.

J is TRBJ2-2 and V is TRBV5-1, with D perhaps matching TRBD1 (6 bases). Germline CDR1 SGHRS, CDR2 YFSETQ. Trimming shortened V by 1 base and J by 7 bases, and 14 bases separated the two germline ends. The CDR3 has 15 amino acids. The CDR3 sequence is CASSLPGDHSGELFF. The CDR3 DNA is TGCGCCAGCAGCTTGCCAGGGGACCACAGCGGGGAGCTGTTTTTT. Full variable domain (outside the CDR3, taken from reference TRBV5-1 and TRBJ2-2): KAGVTQTPRYLIKTRGQQVTLSCSPISGHRSVSWYQQTPGQGLQFLFEYFSETQRNKGNFPGRFSGRQFSNSRSEMNVSTLELGDSALYLCASSLPGDHSGELFFGEGSRLTVL.

CDR3 DNA sequence: TGTGCCAGCCTGGAGGCCCTGAACACTGAAGCTTTCTTT. This encodes CASLEALNTEAFF. The V call is TRBV2, the J call TRBJ1-1; D unresolved. Trimming left V 8 bases short and J 0 bases short, with 10 bases between. Germline values: CDR1 SNHLY, CDR2 FYNNEI. The CDR3 is 13 residues long.

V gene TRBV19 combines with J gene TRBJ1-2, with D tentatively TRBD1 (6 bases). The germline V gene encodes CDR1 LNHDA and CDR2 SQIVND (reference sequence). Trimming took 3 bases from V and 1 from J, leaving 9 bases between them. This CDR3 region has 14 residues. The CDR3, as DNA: TGTGCCAGTAGTATGGGCAGGGGTAACTATGGCTACACCTTC. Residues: CASSMGRGNYGYTF.

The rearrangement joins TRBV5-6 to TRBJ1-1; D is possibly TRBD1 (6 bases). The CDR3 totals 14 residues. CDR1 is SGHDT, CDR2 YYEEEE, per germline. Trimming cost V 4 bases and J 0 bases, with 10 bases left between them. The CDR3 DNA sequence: TGTGCCAGCAGCCATGGGACAATGAACACTGAAGCTTTCTTT. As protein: CASSHGTMNTEAFF.